The source of this T cell receptor (beta chain) is a study of identifying expanded T cells in peripheral blood. Sequencing used immunoSEQ multiplex PCR; TCRdb keeps in-frame clones, though not all of them. The sample gives about 100,000 clones, about 91% of which show up once; roughly an eighth is in the top ten. Germline CDR1 and CDR2: SGHDN and FVKESK. Trimming stripped 1 base from V and 5 bases from J, with 14 bases between. This CDR3 comprises 16 residues. This chain uses TRBV14 with TRBJ2-2; D is possibly TRBD1 or TRBD2 (5 bases each). This clonotype was sampled from a person aged 18-70 years in good health. The sequenced sample consisted of blood. DNA of the CDR3: TGTGCCAGCAGCCAAGTCGTGGGGGACGCAACCGGGGAGCTGTTTTTT. It codes for CASSQVVGDATGELFF.